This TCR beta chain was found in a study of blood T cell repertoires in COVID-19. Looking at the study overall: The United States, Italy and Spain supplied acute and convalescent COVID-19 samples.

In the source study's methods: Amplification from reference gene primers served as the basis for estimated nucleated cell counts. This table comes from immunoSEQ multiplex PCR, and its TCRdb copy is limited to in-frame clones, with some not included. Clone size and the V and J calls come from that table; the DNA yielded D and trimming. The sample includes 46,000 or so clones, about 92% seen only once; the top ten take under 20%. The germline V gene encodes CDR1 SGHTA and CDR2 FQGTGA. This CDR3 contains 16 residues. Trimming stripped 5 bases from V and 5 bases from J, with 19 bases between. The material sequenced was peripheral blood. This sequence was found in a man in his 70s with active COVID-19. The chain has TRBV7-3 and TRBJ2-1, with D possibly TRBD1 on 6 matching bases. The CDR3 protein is CASSRKGDRRHNEQFF. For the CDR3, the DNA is TGTGCCAGCAGCCGCAAGGGGGATCGACGCCACAATGAGCAGTTCTTC.